One and the same sample provided the 17 T cell receptor beta chains below, sequenced in a study of blood T cells in healthy people across ages. Next came a second PCR, run for about 6 to 11 cycles, which used a sample-barcoded 5' primer along with a J-beta primer mix. TCRdb passed the 5' RACE reads through MiXCR, listing each CDR3 protein once. The table lists under 2 million distinct CDR3 sequences, 30% to 40% of them singletons. Sample: blood. All receptors derive from a young woman in good health.

The chain combines TRBV11-2 with TRBJ2-1, with D possibly TRBD2 on 6 matching bases. The germline V and J ends were trimmed by 5 bases and 2 bases, with 19 bases remaining between them. The CDR3 consists of 17 residues. CDR1 and CDR2 from the germline V gene are SGHAT and FQNNGV. The CDR3, as DNA: TGTGCCAGCAGCCCCCCGGCGGGAAGTGGGCCCTACAATGAGCAGTTCTTC. It encodes CASSPPAGSGPYNEQFF.

This clonotype showed up just once. The genes are TRBV15 and TRBJ1-1; D gene uncertain. This CDR3 comprises 14 residues. Germline CDR1 LNHNV, CDR2 YYDKDF (reference sequence). V was shortened by 0 bases and J by 1 base, with 6 bases between the two germline ends. This chain's CDR3 is CATSRDFGNTEAFF. The CDR3 DNA sequence: TGTGCCACCAGCAGAGATTTCGGGAACACTGAAGCTTTCTTT.

The rearrangement joins TRBV20-1 to TRBJ1-5; 7 nucleotides match TRBD1. V lost 6 bases to trimming and J lost 5 bases; unmatched junction nucleotides: 13. Germline loops: CDR1 DFQATT, CDR2 SNEGSKA (reference sequence). The CDR3 runs 15 residues. CDR3 coding DNA: TGCAGTGCCTGCCCCGTGACAGGGAAGGATCAGCCCCAGCATTTT. Translated, it gives CSACPVTGKDQPQHF.

V usage is TRBV20-1 and J usage is TRBJ2-3; possibly TRBD2 for D (6 bases). Trimming removed 5 bases from V and 3 bases from J, with 15 bases in between. Per germline, CDR1 DFQATT and CDR2 SNEGSKA (reference sequence). This CDR3 is built from 14 residues. The CDR3: CSAPSGGATDTQYF. CDR3 coding DNA: TGCAGTGCTCCAAGCGGAGGGGCAACAGATACGCAGTATTTT.

This clonotype has a count of ten or more. The J gene is TRBJ2-7, the V gene TRBV4-1; a possible D gene is TRBD2 (6 bases). The CDR3 is 14 amino acids. V was shortened by 7 bases and J by 7 bases, with 20 bases between the two germline ends. Germline CDR1 and CDR2: MGHRA and YSYEKL. The CDR3, as DNA: TGCGCCAGCAAGGGCCAGGCGGGACGAGGGGAGCAGTACTTC. It codes for CASKGQAGRGEQYF.

V gene TRBV30 combines with J gene TRBJ2-5; D unresolved. The CDR3 is 13 amino acids. Between the trimmed V and J ends, which lost 0 bases and 5 bases, there was a span of 10 bases. Germline V gene data show CDR1 as GTSNPN and CDR2 as SVGIG (reference sequence). The chain's CDR3 is CAWSVNSWETQYF. CDR3 nucleotides: TGTGCCTGGAGTGTAAATTCTTGGGAGACCCAGTACTTC.

The J gene is TRBJ1-4, the V gene TRBV10-3; D is unresolved. The germline V and J ends were trimmed by 3 bases and 10 bases, with 12 bases remaining between them. This CDR3 is built from 13 residues. Germline V gene sequence: CDR1 ENHRY, CDR2 SYGVKD. The CDR3 DNA sequence: TGTGCCATCAGTGAAGAGGGATATGGAAAACTGTTTTTT. The encoded protein is CAISEEGYGKLFF.

A word on this clonotype: This clone may be a read error of a much larger clone one base away. V is TRBV29-1 and J is TRBJ2-5, with TRBD2 matching 13 bases. V shed 7 bases and J 11 bases; nucleotides not matched to a gene: 10. Germline V lookup: CDR1 SQVTM, CDR2 ANQGSEA. CDR3 length: 13 amino acids. DNA for the CDR3: TGCAGCGACCGGACTAGCGGGAGTAATGAGCAGTACTTC. This codes for CSDRTSGSNEQYF.

This clonotype was recorded a few times. The chain is built from TRBV6-6 and TRBJ2-3, with D hard to call. V lost 2 bases and J 4 bases, leaving 13 bases between the germline ends. Germline values: CDR1 MNHNY, CDR2 SVGAGI (reference sequence). This CDR3 comprises 15 residues. The CDR3 here is CASSYGPPVSDTQYF. The CDR3, as DNA: TGTGCCAGCAGTTACGGACCCCCGGTCTCAGATACGCAGTATTTT.

The CDR3 region is CSASLAFGQNNYGYTF. CDR3 coding DNA: TGCAGTGCTAGTTTGGCCTTCGGACAGAATAACTATGGCTACACCTTC. V gene TRBV20-1 combines with J gene TRBJ1-2; weak D call: TRBD1 (6 bases). This CDR3 region has 16 residues. Trimming took off 3 bases at V and 1 base at J, with 18 bases between the two ends. Germline V gives CDR1 DFQATT, CDR2 SNEGSKA (reference sequence).

The chain joins TRBV7-2 to TRBJ1-2; D is ambiguous. Trimming pared 4 bases from V and 8 bases from J, leaving 17 bases between. The germline V gene has CDR1 SGHTA and CDR2 FQGNSA. CDR3 size: 14 residues. CDR3 bases: TGTGCCAGCAGCTGGCTCTGGGGAGGAGACGGCTACACCTTC. Its translation is CASSWLWGGDGYTF.

The rearrangement links TRBV20-1 to TRBJ2-1; the match to TRBD2 covers 7 bases. Germline values: CDR1 DFQATT, CDR2 SNEGSKA (reference sequence). Unmatched junction bases numbered 12, after V lost 0 bases and J lost 7 bases. The CDR3 consists of 16 residues. The CDR3 DNA is TGCAGTGCTAGAGATCGGGGCAGCGGGATAATGAATGAGCAGTTCTTC. This encodes CSARDRGSGIMNEQFF.

This clonotype occurred a few times. The rearrangement uses TRBV20-1 and TRBJ1-2, with D perhaps matching TRBD1 (5 bases). This CDR3 is built from 14 residues. Trimming removed 5 bases from V and 5 bases from J, with 18 bases in between. The V gene's germline CDR1 is DFQATT and CDR2 SNEGSKA (reference sequence). CDR3: CSADDRGKRYGYTF. In DNA form, the CDR3 reads TGCAGTGCTGACGACCGGGGCAAAAGATATGGCTACACCTTC.

A few counts support this clonotype. The chain couples TRBV4-1 to TRBJ1-6; maybe TRBD1 (5 bases). This CDR3 has 16 residues. The germline gives CDR1 MGHRA, CDR2 YSYEKL. V lost 1 base, J lost 7 bases, and 14 bases lay in between. This chain's CDR3 is CASSQGRAFSNSPLHF. As DNA, the CDR3 is TGCGCCAGCAGCCAAGGCAGGGCCTTTTCGAATTCACCCCTCCACTTT.

The chain has TRBV5-4 and TRBJ2-4, with 8 bases fitting TRBD2. The CDR3 runs to 16 residues. The V and J ends lost 0 bases and 13 bases, in that order; junction bases with no gene match: 15. CDR1 and CDR2 from the germline V gene are SGHNT and YYREEE (reference sequence). The CDR3 loop reads CASSLAGLDFGNEQYF. DNA of the CDR3: TGTGCCAGCAGCTTGGCGGGACTAGATTTTGGCAATGAGCAGTACTTC.

This chain links TRBV5-6 with TRBJ2-6; D not resolved. The V and J ends lost 3 bases and 0 bases respectively, with 13 bases between them. This CDR3 has 17 amino acids. The germline CDR1 and CDR2 sequences are SGHDT and YYEEEE. The CDR3 protein is CASSSPLDISGANVLTF. In nucleotides, the CDR3 is TGTGCCAGCAGCTCGCCCTTAGACATCTCTGGGGCCAACGTCCTGACTTTC.

This clonotype showed up just a few times. The chain employs TRBV7-2 and TRBJ2-7; 14 nucleotides match TRBD2. J lost 4 bases, V lost 5 bases, and 7 bases had no gene match. Germline V gene lookup returns CDR1 SGHTA and CDR2 FQGNSA. The CDR3 extends over 16 amino acids. In nucleotides, the CDR3 is TGTGCCAGCAGCCCGGGTGGACTAGCGGGAGGATACGAGCAGTACTTC. Protein: CASSPGGLAGGYEQYF.